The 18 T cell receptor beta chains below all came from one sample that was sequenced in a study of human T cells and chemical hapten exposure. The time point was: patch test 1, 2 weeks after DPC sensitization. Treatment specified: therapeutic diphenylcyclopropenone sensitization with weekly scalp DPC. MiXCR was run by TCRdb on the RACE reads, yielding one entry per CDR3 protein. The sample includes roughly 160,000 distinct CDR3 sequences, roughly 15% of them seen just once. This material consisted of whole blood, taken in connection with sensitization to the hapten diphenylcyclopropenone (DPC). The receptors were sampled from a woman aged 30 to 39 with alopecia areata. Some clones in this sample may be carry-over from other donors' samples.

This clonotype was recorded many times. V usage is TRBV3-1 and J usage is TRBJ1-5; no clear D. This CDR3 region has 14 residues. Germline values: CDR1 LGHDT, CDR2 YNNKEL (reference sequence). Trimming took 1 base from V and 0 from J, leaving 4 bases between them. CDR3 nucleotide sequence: TGTGCCAGCAGCCAAGGAGATAGCAATCAGCCCCAGCATTTT. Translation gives CASSQGDSNQPQHF.

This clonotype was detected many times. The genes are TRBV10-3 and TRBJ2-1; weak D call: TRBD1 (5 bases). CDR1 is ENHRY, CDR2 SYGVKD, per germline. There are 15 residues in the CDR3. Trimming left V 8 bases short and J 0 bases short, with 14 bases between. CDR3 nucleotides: TGTGCCATCCAAGACAAGACAGTCTCCTACAATGAGCAGTTCTTC. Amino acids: CAIQDKTVSYNEQFF.

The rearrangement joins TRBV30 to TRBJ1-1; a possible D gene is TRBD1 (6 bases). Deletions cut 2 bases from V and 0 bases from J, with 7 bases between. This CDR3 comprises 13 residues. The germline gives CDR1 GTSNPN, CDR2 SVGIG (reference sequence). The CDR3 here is CAWSTGMNTEAFF. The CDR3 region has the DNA TGTGCCTGGAGTACAGGGATGAACACTGAAGCTTTCTTT.

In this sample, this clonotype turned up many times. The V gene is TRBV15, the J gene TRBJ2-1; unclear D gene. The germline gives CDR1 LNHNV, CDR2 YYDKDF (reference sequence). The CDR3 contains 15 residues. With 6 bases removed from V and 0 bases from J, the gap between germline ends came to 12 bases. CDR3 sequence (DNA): TGTGCCACCAGTTCCACACCGAGCTCCTACAATGAGCAGTTCTTC. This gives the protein CATSSTPSSYNEQFF.

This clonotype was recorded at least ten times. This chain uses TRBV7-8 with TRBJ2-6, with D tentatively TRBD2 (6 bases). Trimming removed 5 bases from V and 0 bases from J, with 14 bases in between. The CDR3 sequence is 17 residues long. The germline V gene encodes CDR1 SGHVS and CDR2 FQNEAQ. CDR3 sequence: CASSETRLSSGANVLTF. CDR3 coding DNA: TGTGCCAGCAGCGAGACTAGGTTGAGCTCTGGGGCCAACGTCCTGACTTTC.

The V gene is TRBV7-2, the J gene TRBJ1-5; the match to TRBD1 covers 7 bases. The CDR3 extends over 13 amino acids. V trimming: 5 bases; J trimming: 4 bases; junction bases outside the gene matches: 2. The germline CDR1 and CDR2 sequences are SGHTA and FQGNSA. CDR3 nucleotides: TGTGCCAGCAGCCAGACAGGGAATCAGCCCCAGCATTTT. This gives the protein CASSQTGNQPQHF.

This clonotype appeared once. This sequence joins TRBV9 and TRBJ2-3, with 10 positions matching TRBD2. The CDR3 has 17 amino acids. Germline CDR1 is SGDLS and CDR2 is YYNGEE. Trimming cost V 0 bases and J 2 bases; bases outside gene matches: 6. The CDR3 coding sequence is TGTGCCAGCAGCGTAGTCACGAGCGGGAGGGACACAGATACGCAGTATTTT. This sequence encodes CASSVVTSGRDTDTQYF.

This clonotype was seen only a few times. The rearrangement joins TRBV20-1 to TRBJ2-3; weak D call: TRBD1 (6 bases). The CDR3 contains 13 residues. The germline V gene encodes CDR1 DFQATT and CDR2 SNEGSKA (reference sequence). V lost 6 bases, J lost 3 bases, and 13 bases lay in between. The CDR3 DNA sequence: TGCAGTGCAGGGCAGGGGAAAACAGATACGCAGTATTTT. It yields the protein CSAGQGKTDTQYF.

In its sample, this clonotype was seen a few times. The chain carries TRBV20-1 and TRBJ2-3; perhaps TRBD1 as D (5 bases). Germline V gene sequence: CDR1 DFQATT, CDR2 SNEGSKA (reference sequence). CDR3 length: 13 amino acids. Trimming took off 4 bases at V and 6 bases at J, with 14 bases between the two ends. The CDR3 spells CSAIRVTTDTQYF. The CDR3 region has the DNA TGCAGTGCTATCAGGGTAACAACGGATACGCAGTATTTT.

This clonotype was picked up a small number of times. The CDR3 loop is CASTPQGAANEKLFF. The CDR3 bases are TGTGCCAGCACCCCACAGGGGGCAGCTAATGAAAAACTGTTTTTT. The V gene is TRBV25-1, the J gene TRBJ1-4; 9 bases match TRBD1. Germline V gene lookup returns CDR1 MGHDK and CDR2 SYGVNS. The CDR3 covers 15 residues. Trimming at V came to 7 bases and at J to 3 bases, leaving 6 bases not matched to a gene.

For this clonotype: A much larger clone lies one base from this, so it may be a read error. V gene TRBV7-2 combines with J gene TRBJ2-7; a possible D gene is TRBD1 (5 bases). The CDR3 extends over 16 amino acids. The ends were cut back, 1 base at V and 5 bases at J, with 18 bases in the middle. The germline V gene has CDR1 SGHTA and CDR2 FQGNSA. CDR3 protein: CASSLGRTRVRNEQYF. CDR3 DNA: TGTGCCAGCAGCTTAGGTCGGACCAGGGTCCGCAACGAGCAGTACTTC.

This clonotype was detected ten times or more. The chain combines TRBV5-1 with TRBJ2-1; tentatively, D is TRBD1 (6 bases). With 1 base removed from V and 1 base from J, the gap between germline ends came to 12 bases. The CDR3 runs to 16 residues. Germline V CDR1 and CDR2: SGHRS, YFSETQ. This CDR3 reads CASSLNPRGSYNEQFF. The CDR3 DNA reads TGCGCCAGCAGCTTGAACCCCAGGGGTTCCTACAATGAGCAGTTCTTC.

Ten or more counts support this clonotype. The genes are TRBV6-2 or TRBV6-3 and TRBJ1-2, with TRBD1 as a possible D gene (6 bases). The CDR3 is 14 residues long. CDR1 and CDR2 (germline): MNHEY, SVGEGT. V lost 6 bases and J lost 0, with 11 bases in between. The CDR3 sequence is CASRFAGANYGYTF. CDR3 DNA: TGTGCCAGCAGATTCGCAGGGGCTAACTATGGCTACACCTTC.

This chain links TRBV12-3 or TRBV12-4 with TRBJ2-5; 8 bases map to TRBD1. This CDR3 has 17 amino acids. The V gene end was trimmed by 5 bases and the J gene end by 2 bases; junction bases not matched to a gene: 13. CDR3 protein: CASSPHHGGQAQETQYF. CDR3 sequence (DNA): TGTGCCAGCAGTCCCCATCATGGGGGACAGGCGCAAGAGACCCAGTACTTC.

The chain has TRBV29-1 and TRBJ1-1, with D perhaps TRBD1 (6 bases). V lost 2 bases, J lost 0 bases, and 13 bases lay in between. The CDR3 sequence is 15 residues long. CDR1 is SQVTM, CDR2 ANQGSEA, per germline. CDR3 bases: TGCAGCGTTGAACTCACAGGGAGCTTGAACACTGAAGCTTTCTTT. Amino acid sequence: CSVELTGSLNTEAFF.

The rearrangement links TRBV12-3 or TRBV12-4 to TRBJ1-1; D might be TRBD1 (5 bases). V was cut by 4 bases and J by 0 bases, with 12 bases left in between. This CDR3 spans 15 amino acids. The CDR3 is CASSSGGLLNTEAFF. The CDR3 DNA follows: TGTGCCAGCAGTTCGGGGGGTCTGCTGAACACTGAAGCTTTCTTT.

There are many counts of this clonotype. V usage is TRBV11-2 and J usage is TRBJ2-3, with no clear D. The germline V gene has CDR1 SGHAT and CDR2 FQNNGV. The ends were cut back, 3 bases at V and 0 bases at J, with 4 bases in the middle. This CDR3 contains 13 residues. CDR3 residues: CASSFISTDTQYF. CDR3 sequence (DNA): TGTGCCAGCAGCTTCATCAGCACAGATACGCAGTATTTT.

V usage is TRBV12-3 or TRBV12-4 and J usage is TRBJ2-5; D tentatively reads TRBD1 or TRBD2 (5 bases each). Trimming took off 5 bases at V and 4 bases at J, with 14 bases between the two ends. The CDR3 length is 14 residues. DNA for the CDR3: TGTGCCAGCAGTACGCCGGGACGGCCAGAGACCCAGTACTTC. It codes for CASSTPGRPETQYF.